Following are 23 T cell receptor beta chains from one sample sequenced in a study of control samples from healthy donors and cancer patients. TCRdb's table, derived via immunoSEQ multiplex PCR, lists solely in-frame clones and lacks some. The data show tens of thousands of clones, around nine tenths seen once. The sequencing input was PBMCs. The receptors here all came from a woman aged 50 to 60 with colorectal cancer.

This chain links TRBV6-5 with TRBJ2-3; the match to TRBD1 covers 7 bases. Germline V gene sequence: CDR1 MNHEY, CDR2 SVGAGI. The CDR3 is 16 residues long. The J segment lost 4 bases and the V segment lost 0 bases, leaving 7 bases of the junction unmatched. This CDR3 reads CASSYSPRQGADTQYF. In DNA form, the CDR3 reads TGTGCCAGCAGTTACTCTCCCCGACAGGGTGCAGATACGCAGTATTTT.

This clone was counted a few times. The CDR3 bases are TGTGCCAGTAACCCTCTGGGACAGGGATTAAACACCATATATTTT. Its protein product is CASNPLGQGLNTIYF. The gene calls are TRBV19 and TRBJ1-3; 9 bases fit TRBD1. After removal of 7 bases from V and 6 bases from J, the junction contained 10 bases not matched to a gene. Germline V gene lookup returns CDR1 LNHDA and CDR2 SQIVND (reference sequence). CDR3 size: 15 residues.

In DNA, the CDR3 is TGTGCCAGCAGTTCCCAGGGGTATGGCTACACCTTC. This sequence encodes CASSSQGYGYTF. V gene TRBV28 combines with J gene TRBJ1-2, with D perhaps matching TRBD1 (6 bases). Germline CDR1 MDHEN, CDR2 SYDVKM. The germline V and J ends were trimmed by 4 bases and 5 bases, with 8 bases remaining between them. The CDR3 is 12 amino acids.

The CDR3 is CSVSRLGGAEAFF. As DNA, the CDR3 is TGCAGCGTGAGCCGACTCGGCGGCGCTGAAGCTTTCTTT. This chain uses TRBV29-1 with TRBJ1-1, with D unresolved. Germline V gene sequence: CDR1 SQVTM, CDR2 ANQGSEA. This CDR3 region has 13 residues. The V end lost 6 bases, the J end lost 6 bases, and 17 bases lay between the germline ends.

V gene TRBV7-7 combines with J gene TRBJ2-2, with D possibly matching TRBD1 (5 bases). CDR3 length: 16 residues. V was trimmed by 4 bases and J by 1 base, leaving 13 bases between them. The germline V gene encodes CDR1 SSHAT and CDR2 FNYEAQ (reference sequence). CDR3 sequence (DNA): TGTGCCAGCAGCTCCTCGAGTACAGGGAACACCGGGGAGCTGTTTTTT. Translated, it gives CASSSSSTGNTGELFF.

This clone was recorded once. The gene calls are TRBV19 and TRBJ2-5; 11 bases agree with TRBD2. Per germline, CDR1 LNHDA and CDR2 SQIVND (reference sequence). The CDR3 totals 15 residues. Losses at the gene ends were 8 bases for V and 4 bases for J; bases not matched to a gene: 9. The CDR3 DNA reads TGTGCCAGTCGTGAGACTAGCGGGGCACCAGAGACCCAGTACTTC. Translating it yields CASRETSGAPETQYF.

V is TRBV6-5 and J is TRBJ2-6; D possibly matches TRBD1 or TRBD2 (5 bases each). Trimming took 11 bases from V and 0 from J, leaving 14 bases between them. Per the germline V gene, CDR1 is MNHEY and CDR2 is SVGAGI. The CDR3 covers 15 residues. CDR3 region: CAAFGASSGANVLTF. CDR3 in DNA: TGTGCCGCTTTCGGGGCCTCCTCTGGGGCCAACGTCCTGACTTTC.

J is TRBJ1-2 and V is TRBV6-5, with D hard to call. The CDR3 spans 15 residues. Germline CDR1 MNHEY, CDR2 SVGAGI. V lost 5 bases to trimming and J lost 6 bases, with 19 bases between them. The CDR3 coding sequence is TGTGCCAGCAGTAGGCCAACAGTCCTTGGCAATGGCTACACCTTC. The encoded protein is CASSRPTVLGNGYTF.

V and J are TRBV2 and TRBJ2-1, with no clear D. The CDR3 runs 14 residues. Germline-derived CDR1 and CDR2 are SNHLY and FYNNEI. The V gene lost 4 bases and the J gene lost 3 bases, with 10 bases spanning the gap. The CDR3 spells CASSVESLYNEQFF. The DNA of the CDR3 is TGTGCCAGCAGTGTGGAGTCCCTCTACAATGAGCAGTTCTTC.

The chain links TRBV7-9 to TRBJ2-4; 7 bases are a match to TRBD1. Trimming removed 5 bases from V and 8 bases from J; junction bases left unmatched: 9. This CDR3 has 14 amino acids. Germline CDR1 reads SEHNR; CDR2 reads FQNEAQ (reference sequence). The CDR3 nucleotides read TGTGCCAGCAGCCTCCAACCAGGGGGTGACATTCAGTACTTC. Its translation: CASSLQPGGDIQYF.

V gene TRBV7-3 combines with J gene TRBJ2-2, with 8 positions matching TRBD1. CDR3 length: 16 amino acids. Germline loops: CDR1 SGHTA, CDR2 FQGTGA. Trimming cost V 1 base and J 2 bases; bases outside gene matches: 3. CDR3 nucleotide sequence: TGTGCCAGCAGCTTAAGCCCAGGGGGCAACACCGGGGAGCTGTTTTTT. This encodes CASSLSPGGNTGELFF.

The V and J genes are TRBV5-6 and TRBJ1-6; 7 bases are a match to TRBD1. CDR3 length equals 17 residues. The V gene's germline CDR1 is SGHDT and CDR2 YYEEEE. Trimming took 1 base from V and 6 from J; bases not matched to a gene: 10. CDR3 coding DNA: TGTGCCAGCAGCTTGAGGGGAGGGGGCAAGCGTAATTCACCCCTCCACTTT. Translating gives CASSLRGGGKRNSPLHF.

The chain combines TRBV28 with TRBJ2-6; D is perhaps TRBD2 (6 bases). CDR3 size: 17 residues. CDR1 and CDR2 (germline): MDHEN, SYDVKM. V was pared by 6 bases and J by 3 bases, with 18 bases between. CDR3 sequence reads: CASSPRAGSSGANVLTF. The CDR3 region has the DNA TGTGCCAGCAGCCCAAGGGCGGGGAGTAGTGGGGCCAACGTCCTGACTTTC. Combining the CDR3 with reference TRBV28 and TRBJ2-6 gives the whole variable domain DVKVTQSSRYLVKRTGEKVFLECVQDMDHENMFWYRQDPGLGLRLIYFSYDVKMKEKGDIPEGYSVSREKKERFSLILESASTNQTSMYLCASSPRAGSSGANVLTFGAGSRLTVL.

The chain is built from TRBV19 and TRBJ2-2; 7 positions agree with TRBD1. Unmatched junction bases numbered 5, after V lost 1 base and J lost 0 bases. The V gene's germline CDR1 is LNHDA and CDR2 SQIVND (reference sequence). CDR3 size: 17 residues. The CDR3 DNA follows: TGTGCCAGTAGTATAGTGGGGGACAGTCCGAACACCGGGGAGCTGTTTTTT. Its translation: CASSIVGDSPNTGELFF.

The chain uses TRBV7-9 and TRBJ2-3; D tentatively reads TRBD1 or TRBD2 (5 bases each). CDR1 is SEHNR, CDR2 FQNEAQ, per germline (reference sequence). The CDR3 totals 15 residues. Between the trimmed V and J ends, which lost 5 bases and 6 bases, there was a span of 18 bases. CDR3 in amino acids: CASSPRSLGEDTQYF. CDR3 coding DNA: TGTGCCAGCAGCCCCCGGAGCCTGGGGGAGGATACGCAGTATTTT.

The gene calls are TRBV2 and TRBJ2-6; the match to TRBD1 covers 7 bases. The CDR3 loop spans 17 amino acids. CDR1 and CDR2 from the germline V gene are SNHLY and FYNNEI. The V gene end was trimmed by 5 bases and the J gene end by 0 bases; junction bases not matched to a gene: 7. The CDR3 spells CASSLWTGSSGANVLTF. In DNA form, the CDR3 reads TGTGCCAGCAGTTTATGGACAGGCAGCTCTGGGGCCAACGTCCTGACTTTC.

The V call is TRBV2, the J call TRBJ2-3; TRBD2 might be the D (5 bases). CDR1 SNHLY and CDR2 FYNNEI come from the germline V gene. The CDR3 totals 15 residues. Trimming took off 9 bases at V and 5 bases at J, with 21 bases between the two ends. The CDR3 loop reads CASSRESSVVDTQYF. The DNA of the CDR3 is TGTGCCAGTTCCCGAGAAAGTAGCGTGGTAGATACGCAGTATTTT. Based on the CDR3 plus reference TRBV2 and TRBJ2-3, the full variable domain is EPEVTQTPSHQVTQMGQEVILRCVPISNHLYFYWYRQILGQKVEFLVSFYNNEISEKSEIFDDQFSVERPDGSNFTLKIRSTKLEDSAMYFCASSRESSVVDTQYFGPGTRLTVL.

The gene calls are TRBV4-1 and TRBJ1-2, with D unresolved. Trimming stripped 4 bases from V and 5 bases from J, with 17 bases between. Germline V lookup: CDR1 MGHRA, CDR2 YSYEKL. The CDR3 has 15 amino acids. CDR3 sequence (DNA): TGCGCCAGCAGCCCCCTACGGAATCCCTCATATGGCTACACCTTC. This codes for CASSPLRNPSYGYTF.

V is TRBV19 and J is TRBJ1-4; D gene ambiguous. Germline values: CDR1 LNHDA, CDR2 SQIVND (reference sequence). Trimming took off 6 bases at V and 0 bases at J, with 11 bases between the two ends. The CDR3 length is 15 residues. The CDR3 sequence is CASRPGDATNEKLFF. DNA of the CDR3: TGTGCCAGTAGGCCCGGGGATGCAACTAATGAAAAACTGTTTTTT.

The V call is TRBV28, the J call TRBJ1-5; TRBD1 matches 7 bases. Germline values: CDR1 MDHEN, CDR2 SYDVKM. The CDR3 consists of 16 residues. V shed 7 bases, J shed 3 bases, and the junction held 12 bases outside the gene matches. CDR3 nucleotide sequence: TGTGCCAGCACCCGCCTCCGACAGGGCGTCAATCAGCCCCAGCATTTT. Translated: CASTRLRQGVNQPQHF.

V gene TRBV21-1 combines with J gene TRBJ1-6. TRBV21-1 has pseudogene status. CDR3 length: 24 amino acids. In DNA, the CDR3 is TGTGCCAGCAGAGAAAAGGAGGTGAGACGGTGGCGTACCTTTACCAATCACTATAATTCACCCCTCCACTTT. It specifies CASREKEVRRWRTFTNHYNSPLHF.

V and J are TRBV2 and TRBJ1-2, with 8 bases matching TRBD1. CDR1 SNHLY and CDR2 FYNNEI come from the germline V gene. This CDR3 comprises 14 residues. The ends lost 5 bases at V and 4 bases at J; junction bases unmatched: 6. The CDR3 DNA is TGTGCCAGCAGTTCGGACAGGGATCCCTATGGCTACACCTTC. This gives the protein CASSSDRDPYGYTF. The variable domain in full, with the rest retrieved from reference TRBV2 and TRBJ1-2, is EPEVTQTPSHQVTQMGQEVILRCVPISNHLYFYWYRQILGQKVEFLVSFYNNEISEKSEIFDDQFSVERPDGSNFTLKIRSTKLEDSAMYFCASSSDRDPYGYTFGSGTRLTVV.

The table lists this clone with a few counts. The chain recombines TRBV10-3 with TRBJ2-2; 8 bases align to TRBD1. This CDR3 has 14 residues. Per the germline V gene, CDR1 is ENHRY and CDR2 is SYGVKD. V lost 6 bases to trimming and J lost 1 base; unmatched junction nucleotides: 1. The CDR3 sequence: CAIRGTGNTGELFF. CDR3 in DNA: TGTGCCATCAGAGGGACAGGGAACACCGGGGAGCTGTTTTTT.